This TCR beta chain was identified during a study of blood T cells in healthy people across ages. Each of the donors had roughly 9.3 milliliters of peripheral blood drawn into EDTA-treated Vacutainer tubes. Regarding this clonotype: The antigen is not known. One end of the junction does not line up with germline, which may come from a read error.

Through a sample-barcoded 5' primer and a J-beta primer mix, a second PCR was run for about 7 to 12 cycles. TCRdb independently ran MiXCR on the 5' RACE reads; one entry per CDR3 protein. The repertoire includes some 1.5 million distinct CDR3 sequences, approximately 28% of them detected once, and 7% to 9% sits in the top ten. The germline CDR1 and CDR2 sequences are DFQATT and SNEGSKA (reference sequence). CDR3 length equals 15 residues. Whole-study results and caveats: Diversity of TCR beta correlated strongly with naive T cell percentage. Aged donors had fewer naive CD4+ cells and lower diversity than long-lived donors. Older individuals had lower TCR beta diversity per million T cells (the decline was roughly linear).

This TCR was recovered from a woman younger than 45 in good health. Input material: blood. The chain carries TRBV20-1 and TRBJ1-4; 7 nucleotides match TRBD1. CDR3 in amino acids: CSARVTGRGNGKPFF. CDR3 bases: TGCAGTGCTAGAGTGACAGGGAGGGGAAACGGAAAACCGTTTTTT.